A single sample gave rise to the 26 T cell receptor beta chains below, sequenced in a study of T cells after posttransplantation cyclophosphamide. Here immunoSEQ multiplex PCR was the method, and the copy in TCRdb shows in-frame clones only, minus some. The sample yields about 15,000 clones, about four fifths seen once. Sequencing was performed on memory CD4+ T cells sorted from PBMCs. The origin of the receptors is a man aged 50 to 59 in good health, CMV-negative, and a related stem cell transplant donor.

V usage is TRBV21-1 and J usage is TRBJ2-3; TRBD1, the table's D call, was not compared with the DNA. TRBV21-1 is a pseudogene locus. The CDR3 runs 17 residues. As DNA, the CDR3 is TGTGCCAGCAGCAAAGAGAAAGGACAGACTAGCACAGATACGCAGTATTTT. Protein product: CASSKEKGQTSTDTQYF.

The genes are TRBV19 and TRBJ1-2; no reliable D call. Germline CDR1 and CDR2: LNHDA and SQIVND (reference sequence). V was cut by 7 bases and J by 1 base, with 10 bases left in between. CDR3 size: 13 residues. The CDR3 DNA reads TGTGCCAGTAACGGAGGTTATAACTATGGCTACACCTTC. As protein: CASNGGYNYGYTF.

The rearrangement uses TRBV7-3 and TRBJ1-2; 7 nucleotides match TRBD1. Germline-derived CDR1 and CDR2 are SGHTA and FQGTGA. The CDR3 runs to 13 residues. The ends lost 4 bases at V and 7 bases at J; junction bases unmatched: 6. The CDR3 loop reads CASSSDRVAGYTF. As DNA, the CDR3 is TGTGCCAGCAGCTCAGACAGGGTCGCTGGCTACACCTTC. The full variable domain, rest sourced from reference TRBV7-3 and TRBJ1-2, is GAGVSQTPSNKVTEKGKYVELRCDPISGHTALYWYRQSLGQGPEFLIYFQGTGAADDSGLPNDRFFAVRPEGSVSTLKIQRTERGDSAVYLCASSSDRVAGYTFGSGTRLTVV.

This chain links TRBV9 with TRBJ2-1; maybe TRBD2 (5 bases). Trimming removed 2 bases at V and 0 bases at J, with 9 bases between. This CDR3 spans 15 amino acids. Looked up from germline, CDR1 is SGDLS and CDR2 is YYNGEE. CDR3 DNA sequence: TGTGCCAGCAGCGTTCGGGAAACCTCCTACAATGAGCAGTTCTTC. Translated: CASSVRETSYNEQFF.

The table lists this clone with a few counts. V usage is TRBV9 and J usage is TRBJ1-4, with 7 bases lining up with TRBD1. Germline lookup yields CDR1 SGDLS and CDR2 YYNGEE. V lost 3 bases to trimming and J lost 3 bases; unmatched junction nucleotides: 8. The CDR3 is 16 amino acids. This chain's CDR3 is CASSGSRQGPNEKLFF. CDR3 DNA sequence: TGTGCCAGCAGCGGATCCAGACAGGGACCTAATGAAAAACTGTTTTTT.

This rearrangement joins TRBV5-6 to TRBJ2-7; TRBD1 aligns across 8 bases. Germline V gene lookup returns CDR1 SGHDT and CDR2 YYEEEE. V shed 4 bases, J shed 4 bases, and the junction held 7 bases outside the gene matches. The CDR3 spans 14 residues. Written as DNA, the CDR3 is TGTGCCAGCAGCCGTGGACAGGGCCGATACGAGCAGTACTTC. Its translation: CASSRGQGRYEQYF. Combining the CDR3 with reference TRBV5-6 and TRBJ2-7 gives the whole variable domain DAGVTQSPTHLIKTRGQQVTLRCSPKSGHDTVSWYQQALGQGPQFIFQYYEEEERQRGNFPDRFSGHQFPNYSSELNVNALLLGDSALYLCASSRGQGRYEQYFGPGTRLTVT.

The chain carries TRBV6-1 and TRBJ2-7; 7 bases are a match to TRBD2. V shed 6 bases, J shed 2 bases, and the junction held 7 bases outside the gene matches. The CDR3 covers 14 residues. Per the germline V gene, CDR1 is MNHNS and CDR2 is SASEGT. The CDR3 region has the DNA TGTGCCAGCAGCCAGGGAGGGTCTACCTACGAGCAGTACTTC. Translation: CASSQGGSTYEQYF.

This clone was detected a few times. The rearrangement uses TRBV7-9 and TRBJ2-3; a possible D gene is TRBD2 (6 bases). CDR1 SEHNR and CDR2 FQNEAQ come from the germline V gene (reference sequence). The CDR3 is 15 residues long. Trimming cost V 4 bases and J 2 bases, with 13 bases left between them. CDR3 amino acids: CASSSTGLYTDTQYF. The CDR3 DNA is TGTGCCAGCAGCTCCACGGGACTCTACACAGATACGCAGTATTTT. Complete variable domain (other parts from reference TRBV7-9 and TRBJ2-3): DTGVSQNPRHKITKRGQNVTFRCDPISEHNRLYWYRQTLGQGPEFLTYFQNEAQLEKSRLLSDRFSAERPKGSFSTLEIQRTEQGDSAMYLCASSSTGLYTDTQYFGPGTRLTVL.

The V and J genes are TRBV5-5 and TRBJ2-7; D gene uncertain. The CDR3 is 14 amino acids. V shed 2 bases and J shed 6 bases, with 15 bases lying between them. Germline-derived CDR1 and CDR2 are SGHKS and YYEKEE (reference sequence). The DNA for the CDR3 is TGTGCCAGCAGCTTCGGCCAGGCCATAGGCGAGCAGTACTTC. Its protein is CASSFGQAIGEQYF.

This chain uses TRBV5-4 with TRBJ2-1; TRBD2 agrees at 7 bases. The CDR3 is made up of 18 amino acids. V shed 0 bases and J 7 bases; nucleotides not matched to a gene: 16. Per germline, CDR1 SGHNT and CDR2 YYREEE (reference sequence). In nucleotides, the CDR3 is TGTGCCAGCAGCTTGGGGGTCGGGGAGGGAGGGCCCTCAAATGAGCAGTTCTTC. This translates into CASSLGVGEGGPSNEQFF.

The chain is built from TRBV11-2 and TRBJ2-3, with TRBD1 identical over 8 bases. CDR3 length equals 15 residues. J lost 1 base, V lost 4 bases, and 4 bases had no gene match. Germline V lookup: CDR1 SGHAT, CDR2 FQNNGV. The CDR3 sequence is CASSSGQGGTDTQYF. CDR3 coding DNA: TGTGCCAGCAGCTCTGGACAGGGAGGCACAGATACGCAGTATTTT.

The rearrangement uses TRBV18 and TRBJ1-4, with 8 bases that match TRBD1. The J segment lost 7 bases and the V segment lost 6 bases, leaving 16 bases of the junction unmatched. Germline lookup yields CDR1 KGHSH and CDR2 LQKENI. This CDR3 has 17 amino acids. CDR3 in amino acids: CASSSESGGGIGEKLFF. CDR3 bases: TGTGCCAGCTCGTCCGAGTCAGGGGGCGGAATTGGTGAAAAACTGTTTTTT.

The chain couples TRBV6-5 to TRBJ2-7, with D perhaps matching TRBD1 (6 bases). The CDR3 contains 15 residues. In germline, CDR1 is MNHEY, CDR2 SVGAGI. V dropped 3 bases and J dropped 2 bases, with 14 bases sitting between them. The chain's CDR3 is CASSYLPTGPYEQYF. DNA of the CDR3: TGTGCCAGCAGTTATTTGCCGACAGGTCCCTACGAGCAGTACTTC.

This clone has only a few counts. This rearrangement joins TRBV30 to TRBJ1-4; D ambiguous. Germline assignment: CDR1 GTSNPN and CDR2 SVGIG (reference sequence). Trimming stripped 5 bases from V and 7 bases from J, with 14 bases between. The CDR3 consists of 13 residues. The CDR3 reads CAWEEGGAEKLFF. The CDR3 DNA sequence: TGTGCCTGGGAGGAGGGCGGTGCTGAAAAACTGTTTTTT.

The chain links TRBV6-5 to TRBJ1-2; no reliable D call. The germline V gene encodes CDR1 MNHEY and CDR2 SVGAGI. The CDR3 length is 14 residues. V lost 10 bases to trimming and J lost 8 bases, with 23 bases between them. DNA of the CDR3: TGTGCCACCGCAGGCTCACCCGGGATCCTCGGCTACACCTTC. Translated, it gives CATAGSPGILGYTF.

This chain joins TRBV11-3 and TRBJ2-3; 7 nucleotides align to TRBD2. The germline V gene encodes CDR1 SGHNT and CDR2 YENEEA. V shed 5 bases, J shed 5 bases, and the junction held 16 bases outside the gene matches. The CDR3 extends over 17 amino acids. CDR3 nucleotides: TGTGCCAGCAGCACCCCCGCGGGCGGGAGTAAGGGAGATACGCAGTATTTT. Translating gives CASSTPAGGSKGDTQYF.

The rearrangement links TRBV9 to TRBJ2-7; TRBD2 matches 8 bases. The length of the CDR3 is 17 residues. Germline V lookup: CDR1 SGDLS, CDR2 YYNGEE. The ends lost 3 bases at V and 2 bases at J; junction bases unmatched: 13. The CDR3 here is CASSAGGLWDRAYEQYF. As DNA, the CDR3 is TGTGCCAGCAGCGCGGGGGGGTTATGGGACCGTGCCTACGAGCAGTACTTC.

The V and J genes are TRBV6-1 and TRBJ2-7; 11 bases are shared with TRBD2. The CDR3 has 15 residues. Germline CDR1 MNHNS, CDR2 SASEGT. Germline trimming cut 6 bases from V and 5 bases from J; bases unmatched to any gene: 9. CDR3 region: CASRSSGRPQDEQYF. DNA for the CDR3: TGTGCCAGCAGATCTAGCGGGAGGCCCCAGGACGAGCAGTACTTC.

This sequence joins TRBV15 and TRBJ2-7; perhaps TRBD2 as D (6 bases). The germline CDR1 and CDR2 sequences are LNHNV and YYDKDF (reference sequence). The V end lost 0 bases, the J end lost 7 bases, and 7 bases lay between the germline ends. This CDR3 comprises 12 residues. CDR3 bases: TGTGCCACCAGCAGAGATCGGGGGGAGCAGTACTTC. Translation gives CATSRDRGEQYF.

The chain couples TRBV9 to TRBJ1-6; 9 bases fit TRBD1. Unmatched junction bases numbered 3, after V lost 0 bases and J lost 14 bases. The length of the CDR3 is 13 residues. Germline V gene sequence: CDR1 SGDLS, CDR2 YYNGEE. The CDR3 DNA is TGTGCCAGCAGCGTAGAGGGGGACAGGGCCCTCCACTTT. It specifies CASSVEGDRALHF.

This clone was picked up a small number of times. The chain uses TRBV6-6 and TRBJ2-1; a possible D gene is TRBD1 (6 bases). Germline V lookup: CDR1 MNHNY, CDR2 SVGAGI (reference sequence). The CDR3 length is 15 residues. Trimming took off 6 bases at V and 3 bases at J, with 15 bases between the two ends. The CDR3, as DNA: TGTGCCAGCAGAACCGGGACAAGATTCTACAATGAGCAGTTCTTC. The encoded protein is CASRTGTRFYNEQFF.

This clone was picked up one time. The rearrangement uses TRBV7-9 and TRBJ1-4, with D possibly TRBD1 on 5 matching bases. The ends were cut back, 5 bases at V and 10 bases at J, with 17 bases in the middle. The CDR3 runs to 14 residues. Per germline, CDR1 SEHNR and CDR2 FQNEAQ (reference sequence). The CDR3 DNA sequence: TGTGCCAGCAGCCCGGCGGGGCCCTTGGGAAAACTGTTTTTT. Encoded protein: CASSPAGPLGKLFF.

V is TRBV27 and J is TRBJ2-3; D is perhaps TRBD2 (7 bases). CDR1 is MNHEY, CDR2 SMNVEV, per germline (reference sequence). V shed 7 bases and J shed 3 bases, with 20 bases lying between them. This CDR3 comprises 16 residues. CDR3 in amino acids: CASTARGGLWTDTQYF. CDR3 nucleotide sequence: TGTGCCAGCACCGCACGCGGGGGCCTCTGGACAGATACGCAGTATTTT.

With regard to this clone: The junction differs from germline at one of its ends, possibly a read error. The chain uses TRBV19 and TRBJ2-1; D possibly corresponds to TRBD2 (6 bases). Germline values: CDR1 LNHDA, CDR2 SQIVND (reference sequence). This CDR3 comprises 11 residues. The CDR3 region has the DNA TGTGCCAGTAGGGACTACCATGAGCAGTTCTTC. It codes for CASRDYHEQFF.

The table lists this clone with a count of one. The rearrangement uses TRBV10-1 and TRBJ1-1; no clear D. CDR3 length equals 13 residues. Trimming removed 6 bases at V and 1 base at J, with 9 bases between. Germline values: CDR1 WNHNN, CDR2 SYGVQD (reference sequence). CDR3 amino acids: CASSEQRNTEAFF. The CDR3 DNA follows: TGCGCCAGCAGCGAACAGAGGAACACTGAAGCTTTCTTT.

The gene calls are TRBV12-5 and TRBJ2-1; D might be TRBD2 (6 bases). The CDR3 runs 12 residues. Trimming removed 1 base from V and 10 bases from J, with 8 bases in between. CDR1 LGHNT and CDR2 FRNRAP come from the germline V gene. The CDR3 nucleotides read TGTGCTAGTGGTTTGGGGCGGGGAGAGCAGTTCTTC. Amino acid sequence: CASGLGRGEQFF.